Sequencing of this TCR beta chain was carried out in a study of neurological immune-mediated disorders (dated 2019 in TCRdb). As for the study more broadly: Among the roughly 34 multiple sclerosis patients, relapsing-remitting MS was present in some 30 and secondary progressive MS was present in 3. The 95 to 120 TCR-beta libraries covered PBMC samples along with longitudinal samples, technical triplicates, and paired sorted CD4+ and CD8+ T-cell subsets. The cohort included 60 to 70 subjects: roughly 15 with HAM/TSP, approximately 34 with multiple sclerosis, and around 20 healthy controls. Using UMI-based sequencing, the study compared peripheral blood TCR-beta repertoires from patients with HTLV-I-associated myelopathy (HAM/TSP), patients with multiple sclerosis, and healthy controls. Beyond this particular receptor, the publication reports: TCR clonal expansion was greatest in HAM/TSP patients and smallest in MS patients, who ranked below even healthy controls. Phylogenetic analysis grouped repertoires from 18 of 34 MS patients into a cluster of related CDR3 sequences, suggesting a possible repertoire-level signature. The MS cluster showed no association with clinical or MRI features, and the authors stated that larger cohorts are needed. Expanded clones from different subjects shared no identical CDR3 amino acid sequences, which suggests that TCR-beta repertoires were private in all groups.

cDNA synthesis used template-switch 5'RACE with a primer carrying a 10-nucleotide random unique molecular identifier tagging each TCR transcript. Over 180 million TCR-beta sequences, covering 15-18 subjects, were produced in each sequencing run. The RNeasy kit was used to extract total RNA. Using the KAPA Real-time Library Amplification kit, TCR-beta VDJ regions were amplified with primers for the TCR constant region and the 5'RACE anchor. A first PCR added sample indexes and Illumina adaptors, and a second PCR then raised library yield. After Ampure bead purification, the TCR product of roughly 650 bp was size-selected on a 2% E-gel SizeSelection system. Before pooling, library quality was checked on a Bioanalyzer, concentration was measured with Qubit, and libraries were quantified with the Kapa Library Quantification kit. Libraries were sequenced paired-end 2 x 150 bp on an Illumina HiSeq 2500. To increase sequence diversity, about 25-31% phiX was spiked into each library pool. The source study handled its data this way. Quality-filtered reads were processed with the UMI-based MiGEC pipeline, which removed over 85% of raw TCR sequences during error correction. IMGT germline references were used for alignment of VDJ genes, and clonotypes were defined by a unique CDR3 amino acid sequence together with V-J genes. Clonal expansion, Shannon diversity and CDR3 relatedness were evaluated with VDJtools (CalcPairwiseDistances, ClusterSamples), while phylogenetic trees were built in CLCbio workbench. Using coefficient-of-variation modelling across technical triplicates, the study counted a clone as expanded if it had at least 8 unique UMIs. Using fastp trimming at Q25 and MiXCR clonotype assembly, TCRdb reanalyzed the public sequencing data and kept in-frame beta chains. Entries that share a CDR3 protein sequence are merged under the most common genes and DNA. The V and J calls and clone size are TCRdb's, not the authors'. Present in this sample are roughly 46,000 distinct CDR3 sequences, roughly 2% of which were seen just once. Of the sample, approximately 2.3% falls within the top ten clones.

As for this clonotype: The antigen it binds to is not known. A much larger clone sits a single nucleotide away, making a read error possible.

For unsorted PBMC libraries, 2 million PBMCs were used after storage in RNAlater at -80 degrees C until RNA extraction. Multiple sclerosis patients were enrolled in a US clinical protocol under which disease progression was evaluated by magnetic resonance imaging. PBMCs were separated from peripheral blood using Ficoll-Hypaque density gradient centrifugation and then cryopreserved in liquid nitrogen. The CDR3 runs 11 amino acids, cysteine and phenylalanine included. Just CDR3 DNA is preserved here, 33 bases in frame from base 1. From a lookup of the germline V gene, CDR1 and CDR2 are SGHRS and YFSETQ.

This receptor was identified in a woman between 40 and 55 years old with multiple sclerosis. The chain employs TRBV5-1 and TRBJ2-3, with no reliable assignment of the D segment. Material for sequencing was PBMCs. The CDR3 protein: CASSAADTKYF. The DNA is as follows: TGCGCCAGCAGCGCGGCAGATACGAAGTATTTT.